The source of this T cell receptor beta chain is a study of cytomegalovirus exposure and HLA in healthy donors. About the research overall: The 130 or so validation repertoires, a later analysis reported, used the same platform as the approximately 730 repertoires from the first cohort. Findings of the study overall: The authors listed around 150 TCR beta chains as cytomegalovirus-associated. Most TCR sequences were seen very rarely across donors, but some public TCRs occurred in many.

Measured with immunoSEQ multiplex PCR; TCRdb has only the in-frame clones, and not every one. The sample holds roughly 170,000 clones, more than 65% seen once. A note on this clone: Its antigen is not identified.

Germline V gene sequence: CDR1 MGHDK, CDR2 SYGVNS. V trimming: 6 bases; J trimming: 5 bases; junction bases outside the gene matches: 9. The CDR3 has 15 amino acids. The specimen sequenced was PBMCs. This rearrangement joins TRBV25-1 to TRBJ2-1, with 8 bases matching TRBD1. The origin of this receptor is a woman under 30 in good health and CMV-seropositive. The CDR3 here is CASRGQGVGNNEQFF. The CDR3 region has the DNA TGTGCCAGCAGAGGACAGGGCGTTGGGAACAATGAGCAGTTCTTC.